The rows below give T cell receptor beta chains drawn from one sample of a study of post-analysis software for immune sequencing data. TCRdb reprocessed the PCR reads with MiXCR, giving one entry per CDR3 protein. This sample yields about 200,000 distinct CDR3 sequences, of which 29% are seen a single time; roughly 3.5% belongs to the top ten. Material: blood. The origin of the receptors is a girl aged 2 to 17 with multiple sclerosis. The conserved cysteine and the conserved F or W are not part of the CDR3 here. Rows give clone size only sometimes, using once, few, many, or a class for an expanded clone.

cdr3_aa	v_call	clone_size
ASSFLSWGAAGETQY	TRBV5-1	many
AGSPPAGSSYNEQF	TRBV7-9	few
ASSRTGAEEKLF	TRBV5-1	.
SALGSGMNTEAF	TRBV20-1	.
ASSPEVAGAYEQY	TRBV6-5	many
ASSTTGTNTEAF	TRBV6-5	few
ASSTSSPGGSYNEQF	TRBV19	few
SARDGDQPQH	TRBV20-1	many
ASRTGTSTDTQY	TRBV28	many
ASGIGGPNTGELF	TRBV12-5	.
ASSPRGGAETQY	TRBV7-9	many
ATSDPNNRGGTDTQY	TRBV24-1	.
ASSRRDRAYNEQF	TRBV7-8	many
ASSLVVQTTDTQY	TRBV5-6	.
ASSELRGGGSNQPQH	TRBV2	.
ASSQEKAGGYDEQF	TRBV4-1	many
ASNTPRGTEAF	TRBV6-2/TRBV6-3	few
ASSPRVERGGKQF	TRBV12-3/TRBV12-4	many
ASSQVASSYEQY	TRBV4-1	many
ATRSGGVGSGANVLT	TRBV24-1	.
STRLAGGKSTDTQY	TRBV20-1	many
ASSDSSGYEQY	TRBV6-6	many
ASSLASGTYNEQF	TRBV4-2	many
ASSQGGGYPYEQY	TRBV14	.
ASSLGLERGFEH	TRBV28	.
ASSGQFYEQY	TRBV12-3/TRBV12-4	many
ASSLSIDQPQH	TRBV5-1	many
ASAEETVNTEAF	TRBV12-5	.
SARTGNSPLH	TRBV20-1	.
ATTKQDRAGGTQY	TRBV28	.
ASSSRGRELF	TRBV5-1	.
ARPGTSGSTDTQY	TRBV6-6	few
SVGGQGYGYT	TRBV29-1	many
ASSSGLAVNEQF	TRBV5-1	.
ASSRGKLAKNIQY	TRBV13	.
ASSPVLGGSYNEQF	TRBV5-1	many
ASSFGNQPQH	TRBV12-3/TRBV12-4	many
ASSLGLAGTQPEQY	TRBV5-1	few
ATSRDLCNQPQH	TRBV15	.
ASTPTGAYNEQF	TRBV28	few
ASRPRQGFDTEAF	TRBV28	.
ASSGGAGVMSTEAF	TRBV5-1	.
ALDRGQGRGELF	TRBV10-3	.
SAPSSPNYGYT	TRBV20-1	.
ASSFYSSYEQY	TRBV7-8	many